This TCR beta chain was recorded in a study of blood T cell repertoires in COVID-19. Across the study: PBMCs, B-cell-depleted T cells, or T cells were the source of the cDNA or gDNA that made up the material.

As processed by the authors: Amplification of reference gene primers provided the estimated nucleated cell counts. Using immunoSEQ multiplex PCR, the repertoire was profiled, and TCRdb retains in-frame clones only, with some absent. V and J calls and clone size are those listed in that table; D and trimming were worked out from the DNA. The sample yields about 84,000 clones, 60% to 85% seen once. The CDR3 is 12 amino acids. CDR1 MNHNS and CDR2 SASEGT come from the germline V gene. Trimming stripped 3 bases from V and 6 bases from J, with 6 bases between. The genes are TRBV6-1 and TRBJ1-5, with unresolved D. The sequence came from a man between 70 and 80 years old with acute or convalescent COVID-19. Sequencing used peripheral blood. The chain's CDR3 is CASSEGSQPQHF. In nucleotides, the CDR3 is TGTGCCAGCAGTGAGGGGAGTCAGCCCCAGCATTTT.